These 30 T cell receptor beta chains were sequenced from one sample in a study of blood T cell repertoires in COVID-19. Here immunoSEQ multiplex PCR was the method, and the copy in TCRdb shows in-frame clones only, minus some. The table has about 170,000 clones, about 80% seen once. The sequencing sample was made of peripheral blood. These TCRs come from a man between 65 and 85 years old with active or convalescent COVID-19.

This clone occurred a few times. The V gene is TRBV6-5, the J gene TRBJ2-7, with D uncertain. CDR3 length: 13 amino acids. CDR1 is MNHEY and CDR2 is SVGAGI in the germline V gene. V shed 6 bases and J shed 5 bases, with 14 bases lying between them. The CDR3 reads CASSPDWPNEQYF. In DNA form, the CDR3 reads TGTGCCAGCAGCCCCGACTGGCCGAACGAGCAGTACTTC.

The genes are TRBV10-2 and TRBJ2-7, with 8 positions matching TRBD1. This CDR3 contains 15 residues. V gave up 6 bases and J gave up 4 bases; unmatched junction bases: 11. Germline loops: CDR1 WSHSY, CDR2 SAAADI. In nucleotides, the CDR3 is TGCGCCAGCAGATTAGGACAGGGCGACCTTTACGAGCAGTACTTC. It is translated as CASRLGQGDLYEQYF.

The chain has TRBV27 and TRBJ1-5, with D hard to call. Germline values: CDR1 MNHEY, CDR2 SMNVEV (reference sequence). The CDR3 spans 13 residues. The V end was cut by 1 base, the J end by 4 bases, with 5 bases between. The CDR3 is CASSLWANQPQHF. The CDR3 DNA sequence: TGTGCCAGCAGTTTATGGGCAAATCAGCCCCAGCATTTT.

The genes are TRBV27 and TRBJ1-1; D is possibly TRBD1 (5 bases). CDR3 length: 13 amino acids. Between the trimmed V and J ends, which lost 4 bases and 4 bases, there was a span of 10 bases. CDR1 is MNHEY and CDR2 is SMNVEV in the germline V gene (reference sequence). This CDR3 reads CASSYRPFTEAFF. The CDR3 nucleotides are TGTGCCAGCAGTTACAGGCCGTTCACTGAAGCTTTCTTT.

The CDR3 DNA sequence: TGTGCCAGCAGCTTAGGAGTATCTCCCGGGGAGCTGTTTTTT. Residues: CASSLGVSPGELFF. The chain combines TRBV7-8 with TRBJ2-2, with unresolved D. Trimming removed 1 base from V and 6 bases from J, with 9 bases in between. This CDR3 region has 14 residues. Germline assignment: CDR1 SGHVS and CDR2 FQNEAQ.

This clone is a singleton in its sample. V is TRBV27 and J is TRBJ1-4; possible D gene TRBD1, 6 bases. Trimming took off 7 bases at V and 1 base at J, with 16 bases between the two ends. The CDR3 length is 16 residues. Germline V lookup: CDR1 MNHEY, CDR2 SMNVEV (reference sequence). CDR3 amino acids: CASTSLGARTNEKLFF. The CDR3 region has the DNA TGTGCCAGCACCTCGTTGGGGGCGCGAACTAATGAAAAACTGTTTTTT. Full variable domain (remainder filled in from reference TRBV27 and TRBJ1-4): EAQVTQNPRYLITVTGKKLTVTCSQNMNHEYMSWYRQDPGLGLRQIYYSMNVEVTDKGDVPEGYKVSRKEKRNFPLILESPSPNQTSLYFCASTSLGARTNEKLFFGSGTQLSVL.

This rearrangement joins TRBV7-2 to TRBJ2-3, with D possibly matching TRBD2 (6 bases). V was pared by 5 bases and J by 8 bases, with 14 bases between. Germline CDR1 and CDR2: SGHTA and FQGNSA. The CDR3 covers 13 residues. In nucleotides, the CDR3 is TGTGCCAGCAGCACAAGAATGGGGGGTACGCAGTATTTT. Encoded protein: CASSTRMGGTQYF. The whole variable domain, remainder taken from reference TRBV7-2 and TRBJ2-3, is GAGVSQSPSNKVTEKGKDVELRCDPISGHTALYWYRQSLGQGLEFLIYFQGNSAPDKSGLPSDRFSAERTGGSVSTLTIQRTQQEDSAVYLCASSTRMGGTQYFGPGTRLTVL.

A remark on this clone: The sample holds other DNA sequences that translate to the same CDR3. The V and J genes are TRBV11-2 and TRBJ2-1; D not resolved. The CDR3 spans 15 residues. Trimming removed 1 base at V and 0 bases at J, with 7 bases between. Germline-derived CDR1 and CDR2 are SGHAT and FQNNGV. CDR3 nucleotide sequence: TGTGCCAGCAGCTTAGGTGGTAGCTCCTACAATGAGCAGTTCTTC. This codes for CASSLGGSSYNEQFF. Based on the CDR3 plus reference TRBV11-2 and TRBJ2-1, the full variable domain is EAGVAQSPRYKIIEKRQSVAFWCNPISGHATLYWYQQILGQGPKLLIQFQNNGVVDDSQLPKDRFSAERLKGVDSTLKIQPAKLEDSAVYLCASSLGGSSYNEQFFGPGTRLTVL.

The J gene is TRBJ2-7, the V gene TRBV27; TRBD2 agrees at 13 bases. The CDR3 contains 15 residues. Unmatched junction bases numbered 4, after V lost 2 bases and J lost 6 bases. Germline CDR1 and CDR2: MNHEY and SMNVEV (reference sequence). CDR3 coding DNA: TGTGCCAGCAGTTTAGCAGGGACTAGCGGGATCGAGCAGTACTTC. Encoded protein: CASSLAGTSGIEQYF.

The V and J genes are TRBV6-2 or TRBV6-3 and TRBJ2-5, with a weak D call TRBD2 (6 bases). This CDR3 contains 20 residues. Germline assignment: CDR1 MNHEY and CDR2 SVGEGT. V was trimmed by 0 bases and J by 5 bases, leaving 28 bases between them. The CDR3: CASSYSSGRRAGAPWETQYF. CDR3 DNA sequence: TGTGCCAGCAGTTACTCGAGCGGCCGGCGAGCGGGTGCTCCGTGGGAGACCCAGTACTTC.

V gene TRBV29-1 combines with J gene TRBJ1-1; 9 bases are shared with TRBD1. The CDR3 loop spans 13 amino acids. Germline assignment: CDR1 SQVTM and CDR2 ANQGSEA. The trim removed 0 bases at V and 11 bases at J, leaving 7 bases unmatched. The CDR3 protein is CSVEEGQGSKAFF. The DNA for the CDR3 is TGCAGCGTTGAAGAGGGACAGGGTAGTAAGGCTTTCTTT. Filled out from reference TRBV29-1 and TRBJ1-1, the complete variable domain reads SAVISQKPSRDICQRGTSLTIQCQVDSQVTMMFWYRQQPGQSLTLIATANQGSEATYESGFVIDKFPISRPNLTFSTLTVSNMSPEDSSIYLCSVEEGQGSKAFFGQGTRLTVV.

V and J are TRBV18 and TRBJ1-1; weak D call: TRBD1 (5 bases). Germline CDR1 reads KGHSH; CDR2 reads LQKENI. The germline V and J ends were trimmed by 3 bases and 2 bases, with 10 bases remaining between them. This CDR3 has 14 amino acids. For the CDR3, the DNA is TGTGCCAGCTCACCGGGGCCGGGTAACACTGAAGCTTTCTTT. This encodes CASSPGPGNTEAFF.

V gene TRBV7-2 combines with J gene TRBJ1-2; no reliable D call. This CDR3 comprises 14 residues. Germline V gene data show CDR1 as SGHTA and CDR2 as FQGNSA. Deletions cut 5 bases from V and 3 bases from J, with 13 bases between. The CDR3 DNA reads as TGTGCCAGCAGCCGCGTATGGGGAGACTATGGCTACACCTTC. This sequence encodes CASSRVWGDYGYTF.

The sample holds a few counts of this clone. This chain links TRBV7-8 with TRBJ2-7; D uncertain. Germline CDR1 and CDR2: SGHVS and FQNEAQ. Trimming pared 5 bases from V and 2 bases from J, leaving 10 bases between. The CDR3 loop spans 13 amino acids. CDR3 region: CASSPGRAYEQYF. The DNA of the CDR3 is TGTGCCAGCAGCCCTGGGCGTGCCTACGAGCAGTACTTC.

V and J are TRBV5-4 and TRBJ1-4; 11 positions match TRBD1. J was trimmed by 7 bases and V by 4 bases; bases with no gene match: 3. This CDR3 is 14 amino acids long. Germline V gene data show CDR1 as SGHNT and CDR2 as YYREEE (reference sequence). The CDR3 loop is CASSRTGGGEKLFF. The CDR3 region has the DNA TGTGCCAGCAGCCGGACAGGGGGCGGTGAAAAACTGTTTTTT.

V gene TRBV15 combines with J gene TRBJ2-2; 7 bases match TRBD2. CDR3 length equals 14 residues. Germline CDR1 reads LNHNV; CDR2 reads YYDKDF (reference sequence). V was pared by 0 bases and J by 16 bases, with 11 bases of the junction left unmatched. DNA of the CDR3: TGTGCCACCAGCAGAGATTTGGGACTACATGGGTGGTTTTTT. Its translation is CATSRDLGLHGWFF.

The chain links TRBV24-1 to TRBJ2-2; possible D gene TRBD1, 6 bases. The CDR3 length is 15 residues. V was clipped by 3 bases and J by 5 bases, with 12 bases between them. Germline CDR1 KGHDR, CDR2 SFDVKD. Here the CDR3 reads CATSDPGHRTGELFF. In nucleotides, the CDR3 is TGTGCCACCAGTGATCCGGGACACCGGACCGGGGAGCTGTTTTTT.

The CDR3 spells CASSFQREGLYNEQFF. The CDR3 DNA is TGCGCCAGCAGCTTTCAGCGGGAGGGCCTGTATAATGAGCAGTTCTTC. This chain links TRBV5-1 with TRBJ2-1; TRBD2 matches 10 bases. This CDR3 contains 16 residues. The V gene's germline CDR1 is SGHRS and CDR2 YFSETQ. V lost 2 bases and J lost 7; bases outside the gene matches: 9.

In this sample, this clone turned up a few times. V usage is TRBV18 and J usage is TRBJ1-1, with TRBD1 matching 7 bases. The CDR3 consists of 16 residues. Germline CDR1 and CDR2: KGHSH and LQKENI. The trim removed 0 bases at V and 0 bases at J, leaving 4 bases unmatched. The CDR3 coding sequence is TGTGCCAGCTCACCACCGTTCAGGGGGGTGAACACTGAAGCTTTCTTT. Protein product: CASSPPFRGVNTEAFF.

The rearrangement uses TRBV25-1 and TRBJ1-2, with D possibly matching TRBD1 (5 bases). V dropped 4 bases and J dropped 3 bases, with 6 bases sitting between them. Germline V gene data show CDR1 as MGHDK and CDR2 as SYGVNS. The CDR3 extends over 12 amino acids. The CDR3 bases are TGTGCCAGCAGTGCAGGGTACTATGGCTACACCTTC. This gives the protein CASSAGYYGYTF.

The J gene is TRBJ2-7, the V gene TRBV7-2; no clear D. Trimming cost V 3 bases and J 4 bases, with 10 bases left between them. The CDR3 runs to 13 residues. The germline V gene has CDR1 SGHTA and CDR2 FQGNSA. The CDR3 bases are TGTGCCAGCAGCTTTGGCAGGATGTACGAGCAGTACTTC. This sequence encodes CASSFGRMYEQYF. Full variable domain (remainder filled in from reference TRBV7-2 and TRBJ2-7): GAGVSQSPSNKVTEKGKDVELRCDPISGHTALYWYRQSLGQGLEFLIYFQGNSAPDKSGLPSDRFSAERTGGSVSTLTIQRTQQEDSAVYLCASSFGRMYEQYFGPGTRLTVT.

The V call is TRBV7-2, the J call TRBJ1-1; 9 positions match TRBD1. CDR1 is SGHTA, CDR2 FQGNSA, per germline. V trimming: 1 base; J trimming: 0 bases; junction bases outside the gene matches: 3. The CDR3 extends over 16 amino acids. The DNA of the CDR3 is TGTGCCAGCAGCTTAGACGGGACAGGGATGAACACTGAAGCTTTCTTT. Translated: CASSLDGTGMNTEAFF.

This chain joins TRBV9 and TRBJ2-5; TRBD2 agrees at 8 bases. The CDR3 is 15 residues long. V lost 2 bases and J lost 1; bases outside the gene matches: 4. Germline V gene sequence: CDR1 SGDLS, CDR2 YYNGEE. The CDR3 spells CASSVRAGAQETQYF. The CDR3 DNA follows: TGTGCCAGCAGCGTTCGAGCGGGAGCCCAAGAGACCCAGTACTTC.

The J gene is TRBJ1-2, the V gene TRBV18, with 10 bases matching TRBD1. With 3 bases clipped from V and 4 bases from J, the junction kept 11 bases outside the gene matches. The V gene's germline CDR1 is KGHSH and CDR2 LQKENI. The CDR3 is 17 amino acids. CDR3 in DNA: TGTGCCAGCTCACCCGGCCCACCGGGACAGGGGTTCTATGGCTACACCTTC. This encodes CASSPGPPGQGFYGYTF.

V usage is TRBV3-1 (or the pseudogene TRBV3-2) and J usage is TRBJ1-3, with D uncertain. Trimming pared 3 bases from V and 2 bases from J, leaving 5 bases between. The CDR3 runs to 13 residues. The germline gives CDR1 LGHDT, CDR2 YNNKEL (reference sequence). The CDR3 sequence: CASSQSTGNTIYF. In DNA, the CDR3 is TGTGCCAGCAGCCAGTCAACTGGAAACACCATATATTTT.

The chain employs TRBV5-4 and TRBJ1-4; tentatively, D is TRBD1 (5 bases). The ends were cut back, 0 bases at V and 8 bases at J, with 11 bases in the middle. The CDR3 sequence is 14 residues long. Germline CDR1 SGHNT, CDR2 YYREEE (reference sequence). This CDR3 is CASSLGGDREKLFF. The CDR3 DNA follows: TGTGCCAGCAGCTTGGGGGGCGATCGGGAAAAACTGTTTTTT.

The chain links TRBV6-5 to TRBJ2-7; 8 nucleotides line up with TRBD2. Germline loops: CDR1 MNHEY, CDR2 SVGAGI. This CDR3 is built from 14 residues. Germline trimming cut 6 bases from V and 6 bases from J; bases unmatched to any gene: 10. The chain's CDR3 is CASSPGGGISEQYF. CDR3 coding DNA: TGTGCCAGCAGCCCGGGCGGGGGGATCAGCGAGCAGTACTTC.

V is TRBV7-3 and J is TRBJ2-2, with 10 positions matching TRBD1. Losses at the gene ends were 0 bases for V and 5 bases for J; bases not matched to a gene: 3. This CDR3 is 16 amino acids long. The germline V gene has CDR1 SGHTA and CDR2 FQGTGA. The DNA of the CDR3 is TGTGCCAGCAGCTTAACGGCGGACAGGGGGACCGGGGAGCTGTTTTTT. Its protein product is CASSLTADRGTGELFF.

The chain joins TRBV27 to TRBJ2-7; 7 positions match TRBD1. The CDR3 runs to 15 residues. CDR1 MNHEY and CDR2 SMNVEV come from the germline V gene (reference sequence). V was clipped by 0 bases and J by 7 bases; unmatched bases: 9. This CDR3 is CASSLSGQGEWEQYF. As DNA, the CDR3 is TGTGCCAGCAGTTTATCTGGTCAGGGGGAATGGGAGCAGTACTTC.

The chain joins TRBV29-1 to TRBJ1-4; 7 nucleotides align to TRBD1. J was trimmed by 6 bases and V by 5 bases; bases with no gene match: 12. The CDR3 length is 15 residues. Germline CDR1 and CDR2: SQVTM and ANQGSEA. The CDR3 is CSVIQQGRKDEKLFF. Written as DNA, the CDR3 is TGCAGCGTTATCCAACAGGGGCGCAAGGATGAAAAACTGTTTTTT.